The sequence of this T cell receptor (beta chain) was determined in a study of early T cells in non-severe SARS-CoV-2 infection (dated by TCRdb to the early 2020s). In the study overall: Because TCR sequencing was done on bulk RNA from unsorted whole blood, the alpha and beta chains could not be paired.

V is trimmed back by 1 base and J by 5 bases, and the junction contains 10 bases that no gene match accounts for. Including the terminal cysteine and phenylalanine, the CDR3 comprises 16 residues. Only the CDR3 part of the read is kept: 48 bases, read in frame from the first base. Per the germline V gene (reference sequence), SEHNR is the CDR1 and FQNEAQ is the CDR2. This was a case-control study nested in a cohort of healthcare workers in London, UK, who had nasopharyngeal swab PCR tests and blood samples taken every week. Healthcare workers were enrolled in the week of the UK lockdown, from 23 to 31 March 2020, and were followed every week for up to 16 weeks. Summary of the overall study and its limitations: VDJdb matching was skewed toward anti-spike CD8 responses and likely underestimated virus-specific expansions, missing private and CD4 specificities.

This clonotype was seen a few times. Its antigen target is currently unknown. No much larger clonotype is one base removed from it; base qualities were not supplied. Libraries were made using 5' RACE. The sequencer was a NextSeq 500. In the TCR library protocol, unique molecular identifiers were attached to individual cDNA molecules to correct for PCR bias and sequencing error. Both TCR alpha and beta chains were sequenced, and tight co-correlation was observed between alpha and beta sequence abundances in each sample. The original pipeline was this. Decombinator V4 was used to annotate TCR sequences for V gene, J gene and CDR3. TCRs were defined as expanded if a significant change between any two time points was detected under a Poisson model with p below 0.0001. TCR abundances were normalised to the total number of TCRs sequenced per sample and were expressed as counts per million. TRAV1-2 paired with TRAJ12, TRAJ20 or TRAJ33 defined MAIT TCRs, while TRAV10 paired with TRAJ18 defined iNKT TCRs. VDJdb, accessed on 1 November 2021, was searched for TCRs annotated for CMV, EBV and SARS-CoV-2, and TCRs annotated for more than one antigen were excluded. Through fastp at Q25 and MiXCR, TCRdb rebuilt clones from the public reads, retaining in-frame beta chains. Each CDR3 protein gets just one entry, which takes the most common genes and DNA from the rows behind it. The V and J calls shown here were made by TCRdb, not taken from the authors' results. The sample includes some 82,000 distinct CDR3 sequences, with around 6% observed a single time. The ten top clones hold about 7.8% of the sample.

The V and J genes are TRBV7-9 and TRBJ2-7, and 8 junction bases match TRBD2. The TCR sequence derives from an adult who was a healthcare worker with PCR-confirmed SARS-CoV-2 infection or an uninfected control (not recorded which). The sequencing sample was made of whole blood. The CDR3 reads CASSLGAGVLRDEQYF. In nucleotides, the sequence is TGTGCCAGCAGCTTAGGAGCGGGAGTGCTGAGGGACGAGCAGTACTTC.